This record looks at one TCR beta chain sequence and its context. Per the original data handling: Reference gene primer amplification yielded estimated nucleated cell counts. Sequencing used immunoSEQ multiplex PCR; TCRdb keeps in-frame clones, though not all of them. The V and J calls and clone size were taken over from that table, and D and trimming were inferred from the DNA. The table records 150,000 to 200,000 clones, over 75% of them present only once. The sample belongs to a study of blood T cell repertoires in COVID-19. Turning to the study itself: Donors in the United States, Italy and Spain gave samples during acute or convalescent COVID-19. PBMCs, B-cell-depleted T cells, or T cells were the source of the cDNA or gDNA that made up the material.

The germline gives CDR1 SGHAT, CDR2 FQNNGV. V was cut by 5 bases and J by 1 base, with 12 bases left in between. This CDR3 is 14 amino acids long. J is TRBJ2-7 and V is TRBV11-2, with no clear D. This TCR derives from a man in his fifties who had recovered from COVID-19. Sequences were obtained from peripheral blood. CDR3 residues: CASSHFAESYEQYF. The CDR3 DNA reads TGTGCCAGCAGCCATTTCGCCGAGTCCTACGAGCAGTACTTC.